The 18 T cell receptor beta chains below come from one sample, sequenced in a study of lymphopenia after photon versus proton radiotherapy. Profiling relied on immunoSEQ multiplex PCR, and the TCRdb table lists in-frame clones only, not all of them. The sample yields 75,000 to 95,000 clones, more than 70% seen once. This specimen consisted of peripheral blood, obtained from a patient treated with proton-based radiotherapy. The receptors shown here come from a man aged 55-75 years with pancreatic cancer.

The J gene is TRBJ2-7, the V gene TRBV28, with D maybe TRBD2 (5 bases). CDR1 is MDHEN, CDR2 SYDVKM, per germline. CDR3 length: 15 residues. V shed 6 bases and J shed 5 bases, with 20 bases lying between them. The CDR3 sequence: CASSSRTPGNDEQYF. Written as DNA, the CDR3 is TGTGCCAGCAGCTCTCGGACCCCCGGGAACGACGAGCAGTACTTC.

The chain joins TRBV2 to TRBJ2-3; no clear D. Germline CDR1 SNHLY, CDR2 FYNNEI. The CDR3 contains 11 residues. Trimming took 11 bases from V and 6 from J, leaving 12 bases between them. The CDR3 DNA reads TGTGCCCGGAACCATGGGGATACGCAGTATTTT. It encodes CARNHGDTQYF.

CDR3 bases: TGTGCCAGCAGTGAGGACAGTCGCACAGATACGCAGTATTTT. As protein: CASSEDSRTDTQYF. The genes are TRBV2 and TRBJ2-3, with D possibly TRBD1 on 6 matching bases. This CDR3 region has 14 residues. Germline CDR1 is SNHLY and CDR2 is FYNNEI. The V gene lost 3 bases and the J gene lost 1 base, with 8 bases spanning the gap.

This clone was observed a single time. V usage is TRBV7-3 and J usage is TRBJ2-2; the D is unclear. V gave up 3 bases and J gave up 2 bases, with 7 bases separating them. CDR3 length equals 14 residues. Germline CDR1 is SGHTA and CDR2 is FQGTGA. DNA of the CDR3: TGTGCCAGCAGCTTGACTGCAAACACCGGGGAGCTGTTTTTT. Translation gives CASSLTANTGELFF. The full variable domain, in which reference TRBV7-3 and TRBJ2-2 provide the parts outside the CDR3, is GAGVSQTPSNKVTEKGKYVELRCDPISGHTALYWYRQSLGQGPEFLIYFQGTGAADDSGLPNDRFFAVRPEGSVSTLKIQRTERGDSAVYLCASSLTANTGELFFGEGSRLTVL.

V is TRBV27 and J is TRBJ1-5, with 8 bases that match TRBD1. Germline trimming cut 9 bases from V and 6 bases from J; bases unmatched to any gene: 7. The CDR3 consists of 13 residues. Germline V gives CDR1 MNHEY, CDR2 SMNVEV (reference sequence). The CDR3 DNA sequence: TGTGCCAGTTCACAGGGGGAAGGTCAGCCCCAGCATTTT. Amino acid sequence: CASSQGEGQPQHF.

The CDR3 spells CASSVTGTGLLGYTF. Written as DNA, the CDR3 is TGTGCCAGCAGTGTTACCGGGACAGGCCTCTTGGGCTACACCTTC. The gene calls are TRBV6-1 and TRBJ1-2, with 8 bases fitting TRBD1. This CDR3 is 15 amino acids long. The germline CDR1 and CDR2 sequences are MNHNS and SASEGT. With V trimmed by 4 bases and J by 8 bases, 12 bases remained unmatched.

The genes are TRBV19 and TRBJ2-5; 8 bases are shared with TRBD2. Germline trimming cut 7 bases from V and 5 bases from J; bases unmatched to any gene: 12. The CDR3 consists of 15 residues. Per the germline V gene, CDR1 is LNHDA and CDR2 is SQIVND (reference sequence). The CDR3 loop reads CASKSAAGGEETQYF. CDR3 DNA: TGTGCCAGTAAGTCCGCGGCGGGAGGCGAGGAGACCCAGTACTTC.

V gene TRBV5-4 combines with J gene TRBJ2-3; 11 nucleotides align to TRBD1. V shed 3 bases, J shed 7 bases, and the junction held 13 bases outside the gene matches. The germline gives CDR1 SGHNT, CDR2 YYREEE (reference sequence). CDR3 length: 17 amino acids. This chain's CDR3 is CASSSTFPGQGEHTQYF. In nucleotides, the CDR3 is TGTGCCAGCAGCTCGACTTTCCCGGGACAGGGGGAACATACGCAGTATTTT.

This clone occurred once. This chain connects TRBV6-4 to TRBJ2-1; D is uncertain. In germline, CDR1 is MRHNA, CDR2 SNTAGT. The V gene lost 8 bases and the J gene lost 0 bases, with 11 bases spanning the gap. This CDR3 is 14 amino acids long. CDR3 DNA: TGTGCCAGCCGCCCGACGGTCTCCTACAATGAGCAGTTCTTC. The encoded protein is CASRPTVSYNEQFF.

J is TRBJ2-1 and V is TRBV19; D is uncertain. Between the trimmed V and J ends, which lost 7 bases and 10 bases, there was a span of 26 bases. CDR3 size: 16 residues. Germline CDR1 and CDR2: LNHDA and SQIVND (reference sequence). The CDR3 DNA follows: TGTGCCAGTAAGAATTCCGACTCTTCCTTGGTATCGGAGCAGTTCTTC. Translation gives CASKNSDSSLVSEQFF. Full variable domain (missing parts from reference TRBV19 and TRBJ2-1): DGGITQSPKYLFRKEGQNVTLSCEQNLNHDAMYWYRQDPGQGLRLIYYSQIVNDFQKGDIAEGYSVSREKKESFPLTVTSAQKNPTAFYLCASKNSDSSLVSEQFFGPGTRLTVL.

The chain links TRBV19 to TRBJ2-3, with 7 bases lining up with TRBD1. With V trimmed by 9 bases and J by 1 base, 7 bases remained unmatched. Germline V lookup: CDR1 LNHDA, CDR2 SQIVND (reference sequence). This CDR3 has 14 residues. The CDR3 DNA sequence: TGTGCCAGCTCGGACAGGTCGGGCACAGATACGCAGTATTTT. Translation: CASSDRSGTDTQYF.

The CDR3 DNA sequence: TGTGCCAGCAGTTCGGAGGGGAGAGGAGAGACCCAGTACTTC. Its protein is CASSSEGRGETQYF. This chain joins TRBV28 and TRBJ2-5; D is perhaps TRBD2 (6 bases). Trimming pared 4 bases from V and 4 bases from J, leaving 13 bases between. This CDR3 contains 14 residues. CDR1 and CDR2 from the germline V gene are MDHEN and SYDVKM.

The genes are TRBV28 and TRBJ2-1; 8 positions agree with TRBD2. V shed 4 bases, J shed 10 bases, and the junction held 6 bases outside the gene matches. This CDR3 comprises 13 residues. Germline V gives CDR1 MDHEN, CDR2 SYDVKM. CDR3 in amino acids: CASSSPGGREQFF. CDR3 in DNA: TGTGCCAGCAGTTCCCCGGGAGGGCGGGAGCAGTTCTTC.

In its sample, this clone was seen once. The J gene is TRBJ2-7, the V gene TRBV10-3; 9 nucleotides align to TRBD1. Germline lookup yields CDR1 ENHRY and CDR2 SYGVKD. The CDR3 covers 14 residues. V gave up 0 bases and J gave up 6 bases; unmatched junction bases: 3. CDR3 amino acids: CAISESGQGGEQYF. CDR3 in DNA: TGTGCCATCAGTGAGTCGGGACAGGGAGGCGAGCAGTACTTC.

The J gene is TRBJ2-5, the V gene TRBV7-2; 7 nucleotides line up with TRBD1. The germline V gene encodes CDR1 SGHTA and CDR2 FQGNSA. The CDR3 spans 15 residues. Losses at the gene ends were 5 bases for V and 3 bases for J; bases not matched to a gene: 9. The CDR3 protein is CASSAGSGTEETQYF. In nucleotides, the CDR3 is TGTGCCAGCAGCGCAGGATCCGGGACAGAAGAGACCCAGTACTTC.

This clone was counted a few times. The CDR3 region has the DNA TGTGCCAGCAGCCCCCCGACGGGAGGGGAAGGGGACGAGCAGTACTTC. It codes for CASSPPTGGEGDEQYF. The rearrangement links TRBV28 to TRBJ2-7; 8 positions agree with TRBD2. The CDR3 loop spans 16 amino acids. J was trimmed by 5 bases and V by 6 bases; bases with no gene match: 15. Germline CDR1 reads MDHEN; CDR2 reads SYDVKM.

The chain joins TRBV29-1 to TRBJ2-1; 8 bases match TRBD2. The CDR3 runs to 14 residues. Germline lookup yields CDR1 SQVTM and CDR2 ANQGSEA. V gave up 5 bases and J gave up 4 bases; unmatched junction bases: 7. CDR3 protein: CSVWASGRYNEQFF. DNA for the CDR3: TGCAGCGTTTGGGCTAGCGGGCGATACAATGAGCAGTTCTTC.

Note on this clone: This CDR3 is also generated by other DNA sequences in the sample. This chain connects TRBV28 to TRBJ1-1; a possible D gene is TRBD1 (5 bases). This CDR3 is 14 amino acids long. Germline assignment: CDR1 MDHEN and CDR2 SYDVKM. Trimming removed 2 bases at V and 1 base at J, with 8 bases between. CDR3 in DNA: TGTGCCAGCAGTTTACCCGGGACGAACACTGAAGCTTTCTTT. It encodes CASSLPGTNTEAFF.